Sequencing of this TCR beta chain was carried out in a study of blood T cell repertoires in COVID-19. Study details: The cDNA or gDNA used as material had been derived from T cells, B-cell-depleted T cells, or PBMCs.

Some clones are missing from TCRdb's copy, which holds only in-frame ones; the method was immunoSEQ multiplex PCR. The table lists 270,000 or so clones, roughly 91% of them singletons. Participants, roughly 18 to 90 years old, spanned some 23 US areas. Researchers sorted participants into cohorts using their self-reported clinical history. Germline values: CDR1 SQVTM, CDR2 ANQGSEA. The CDR3 is 12 amino acids. After removal of 3 bases from V and 6 bases from J, the junction contained 5 bases not matched to a gene. The chain is built from TRBV29-1 and TRBJ2-7, with 7 bases identical to TRBD1. Sequencing used PBMCs or T cells enriched from blood (not recorded which). The receptor's source is a middle-aged woman with acute COVID-19. This CDR3 reads CSVDKGAREQYF. The CDR3 nucleotides read TGCAGCGTTGATAAGGGGGCGCGCGAGCAGTACTTC.